These 4 T cell receptor beta chains came from one sample sequenced in a study of shared T cell receptors in the human thymus. Assay used: immunoSEQ multiplex PCR; TCRdb lists only in-frame clones, some missing. This sample has roughly 410,000 clones, with 95% found just once. The specimen sequenced was thymocytes. The source is a human donor.

The rearrangement uses TRBV7-2 and TRBJ2-1; 7 bases match TRBD1. Germline V lookup: CDR1 SGHTA, CDR2 FQGNSA. The CDR3 runs 17 residues. After removal of 3 bases from V and 6 bases from J, the junction contained 14 bases not matched to a gene. CDR3 bases: TGTGCCAGCAGCTTCCCTAGACAGGGCTCGCCGCCCAATGAGCAGTTCTTC. Amino acid sequence: CASSFPRQGSPPNEQFF.

The chain is built from TRBV30 and TRBJ2-2; TRBD1 matches 10 bases. This CDR3 has 13 amino acids. Germline values: CDR1 GTSNPN, CDR2 SVGIG (reference sequence). Losses at the gene ends were 8 bases for V and 5 bases for J; bases not matched to a gene: 5. CDR3 residues: CALGGQGTGELFF. In DNA, the CDR3 is TGTGCCCTAGGGGGACAGGGGACCGGGGAGCTGTTTTTT.

The chain links TRBV6-5 to TRBJ1-2; no clear D gene. V shed 10 bases and J shed 3 bases, with 9 bases lying between them. The V gene's germline CDR1 is MNHEY and CDR2 SVGAGI. There are 11 residues in the CDR3. The CDR3 is CATTWYYGYTF. The CDR3 region has the DNA TGTGCCACTACGTGGTACTATGGCTACACCTTC.

The chain employs TRBV5-6 and TRBJ1-2, with D tentatively TRBD1 (5 bases). V was cut by 2 bases and J by 8 bases, with 13 bases left in between. Germline V gene data show CDR1 as SGHDT and CDR2 as YYEEEE. This CDR3 contains 13 residues. The CDR3 protein is CASSLGSWGGYTF. In nucleotides, the CDR3 is TGTGCCAGCAGCTTAGGGTCCTGGGGGGGCTACACCTTC.